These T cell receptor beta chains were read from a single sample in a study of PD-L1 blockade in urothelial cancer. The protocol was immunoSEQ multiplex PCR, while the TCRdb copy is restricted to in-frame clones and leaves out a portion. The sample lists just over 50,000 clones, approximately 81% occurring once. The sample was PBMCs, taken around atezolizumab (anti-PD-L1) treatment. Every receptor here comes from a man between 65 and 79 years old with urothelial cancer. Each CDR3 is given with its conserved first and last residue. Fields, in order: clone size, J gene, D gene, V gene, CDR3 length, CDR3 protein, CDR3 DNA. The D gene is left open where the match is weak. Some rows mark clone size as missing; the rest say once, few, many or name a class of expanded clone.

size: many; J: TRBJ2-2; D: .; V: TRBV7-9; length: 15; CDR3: CASSVRQLVPGELFF; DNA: TGTGCCAGCAGTGTGAGACAGTTAGTACCCGGGGAGCTGTTTTTT
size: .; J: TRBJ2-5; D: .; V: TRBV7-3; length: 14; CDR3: CASSSTGPLGTQYF; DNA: TGTGCCAGCAGCTCCACAGGGCCCCTAGGGACCCAGTACTTC
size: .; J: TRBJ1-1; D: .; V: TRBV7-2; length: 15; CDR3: CASSPRGTVNTEAFF; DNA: TGTGCCAGCAGCCCCCGAGGCACGGTGAACACTGAAGCTTTCTTT
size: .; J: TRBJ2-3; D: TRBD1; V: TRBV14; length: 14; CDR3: CASSPFTGTGTQYF; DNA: TGTGCCAGCAGCCCTTTCACCGGGACAGGGACGCAGTATTTT
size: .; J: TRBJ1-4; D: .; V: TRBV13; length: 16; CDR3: CASSPQRGEANEKLFF; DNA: TGTGCCAGCAGCCCCCAAAGAGGGGAGGCTAATGAAAAACTGTTTTTT
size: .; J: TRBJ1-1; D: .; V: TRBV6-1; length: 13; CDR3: CASSERGSTEAFF; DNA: TGTGCCAGCAGTGAACGGGGGAGCACTGAAGCTTTCTTT
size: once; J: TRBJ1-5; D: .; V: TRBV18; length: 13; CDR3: CASSTGPGEPQHF; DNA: TGTGCCAGCTCAACTGGTCCGGGAGAGCCCCAGCATTTT
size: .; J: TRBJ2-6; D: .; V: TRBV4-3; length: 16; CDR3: CASSHGSRSGANVLTF; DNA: TGCGCCAGCAGCCACGGGTCCCGGTCGGGGGCCAACGTCCTGACTTTC
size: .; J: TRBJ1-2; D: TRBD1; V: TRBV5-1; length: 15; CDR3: CASSFLTGQGYGYTF; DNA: TGCGCCAGCAGCTTCTTAACGGGACAGGGGTACGGCTACACCTTC
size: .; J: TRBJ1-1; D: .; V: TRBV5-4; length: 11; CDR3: CASSLDSEAFF; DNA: TGTGCCAGCAGCTTGGACAGTGAAGCTTTCTTT
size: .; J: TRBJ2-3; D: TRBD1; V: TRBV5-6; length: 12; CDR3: CASSLTGTGAYF; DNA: TGTGCCAGCAGCCTAACCGGGACAGGGGCGTATTTT
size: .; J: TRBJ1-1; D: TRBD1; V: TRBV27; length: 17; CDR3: CASSLKGARAHHTEAFF; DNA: TGTGCCAGCAGTTTAAAGGGGGCCAGGGCCCATCACACTGAAGCTTTCTTT
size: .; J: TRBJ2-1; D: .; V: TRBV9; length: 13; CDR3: CASSVAGTDEQFF; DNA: TGTGCCAGCAGCGTTGCAGGCACGGATGAGCAGTTCTTC
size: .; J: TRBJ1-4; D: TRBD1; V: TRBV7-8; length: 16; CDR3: CASSLGDRVPNEKLFF; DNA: TGTGCCAGCAGCTTAGGAGACAGGGTACCTAATGAAAAACTGTTTTTT
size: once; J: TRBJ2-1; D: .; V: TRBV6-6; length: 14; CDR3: CASSYTILYNEQFF; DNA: TGTGCCAGCAGTTATACTATCCTCTACAATGAGCAGTTCTTC
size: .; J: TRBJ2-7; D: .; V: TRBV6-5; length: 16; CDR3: CASSYSGKGSVHEQYF; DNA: TGTGCCAGCAGTTACTCTGGTAAGGGGTCAGTCCACGAGCAGTACTTC
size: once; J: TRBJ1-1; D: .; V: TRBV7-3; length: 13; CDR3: CASSLAADTEAFF; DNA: TGTGCCAGCAGCTTGGCTGCCGACACTGAAGCTTTCTTT
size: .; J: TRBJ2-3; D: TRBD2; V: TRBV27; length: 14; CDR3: CASSTSGGAGTQYF; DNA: TGTGCCAGCAGCACTAGCGGGGGGGCCGGTACGCAGTATTTT
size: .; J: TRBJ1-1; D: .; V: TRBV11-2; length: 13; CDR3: CASSDGGPTEAFF; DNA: TGTGCCAGCAGCGACGGGGGGCCCACTGAAGCTTTCTTT
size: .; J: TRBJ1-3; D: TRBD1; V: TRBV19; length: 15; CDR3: CASSERTGYGNTIYF; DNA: TGTGCCAGTAGTGAACGGACAGGGTACGGAAACACCATATATTTT
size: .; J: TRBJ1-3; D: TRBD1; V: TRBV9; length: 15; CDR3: CASSAHRGPGNTIYF; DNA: TGTGCCAGCAGCGCCCACAGGGGGCCCGGAAACACCATATATTTT
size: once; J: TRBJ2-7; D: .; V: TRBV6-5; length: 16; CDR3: CASSYRLGGLYYEQYF; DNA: TGTGCCAGCAGTTACCGCCTTGGTGGCTTATACTACGAGCAGTACTTC
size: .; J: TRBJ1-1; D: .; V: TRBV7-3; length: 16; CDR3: CASSVDSGGMNTEAFF; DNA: TGTGCCAGCAGCGTAGACTCGGGGGGAATGAACACTGAAGCTTTCTTT
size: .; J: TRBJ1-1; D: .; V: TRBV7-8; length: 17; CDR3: CASSLRAGRSVNTEAFF; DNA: TGTGCCAGCAGCTTACGAGCAGGCCGGTCCGTGAACACTGAAGCTTTCTTT
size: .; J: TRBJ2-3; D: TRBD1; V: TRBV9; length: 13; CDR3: CASSFGQADTQYF; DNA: TGTGCCAGCAGCTTCGGACAGGCAGATACGCAGTATTTT
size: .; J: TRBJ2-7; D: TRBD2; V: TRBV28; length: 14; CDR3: CASRSGTSYYEQYF; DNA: TGTGCCAGCAGATCCGGGACTAGCTACTACGAGCAGTACTTC
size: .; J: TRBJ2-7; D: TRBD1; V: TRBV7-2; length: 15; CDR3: CASSRRTGGSYEQYF; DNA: TGTGCCAGCAGCAGGAGGACAGGGGGATCCTACGAGCAGTACTTC
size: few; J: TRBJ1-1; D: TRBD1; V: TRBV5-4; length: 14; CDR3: CASSLDRGNTEAFF; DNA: TGTGCCAGCAGCCTTGACAGGGGGAACACTGAAGCTTTCTTT
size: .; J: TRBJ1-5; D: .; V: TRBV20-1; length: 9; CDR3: CIYNQPQHF; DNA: TGCATTTATAATCAGCCCCAGCATTTT
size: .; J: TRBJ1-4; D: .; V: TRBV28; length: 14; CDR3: CASKGGGLNEKLFF; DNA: TGTGCCAGTAAAGGGGGGGGCCTTAATGAAAAACTGTTTTTT
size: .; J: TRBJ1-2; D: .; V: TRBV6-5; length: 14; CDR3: CASSYGGRDYGYTF; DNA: TGTGCCAGCAGTTACGGCGGCAGGGACTATGGCTACACCTTC
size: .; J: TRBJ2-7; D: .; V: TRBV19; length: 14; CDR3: CASRLTAWYYEQYF; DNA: TGTGCCAGCAGATTGACAGCCTGGTACTACGAGCAGTACTTC
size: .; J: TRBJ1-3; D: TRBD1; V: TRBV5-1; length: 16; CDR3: CASSAGTGDGGNTIYF; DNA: TGCGCCAGCAGCGCCGGGACAGGGGACGGTGGAAACACCATATATTTT
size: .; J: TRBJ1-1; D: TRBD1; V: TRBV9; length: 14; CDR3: CASQRDRGNTEAFF; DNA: TGTGCCAGTCAGAGGGACAGGGGGAACACTGAAGCTTTCTTT
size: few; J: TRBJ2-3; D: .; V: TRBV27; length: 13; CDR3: CASSPGIAMAQYF; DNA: TGTGCCAGCAGCCCTGGAATAGCGATGGCGCAGTATTTT
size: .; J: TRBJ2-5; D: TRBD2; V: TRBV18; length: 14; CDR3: CASSPNLAGETQYF; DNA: TGTGCCAGCTCACCGAACTTAGCGGGAGAGACCCAGTACTTC
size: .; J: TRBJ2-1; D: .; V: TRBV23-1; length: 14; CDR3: CASTPRRGNNEQFF; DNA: TGCGCCAGCACCCCTCGCCGGGGTAACAATGAGCAGTTCTTC
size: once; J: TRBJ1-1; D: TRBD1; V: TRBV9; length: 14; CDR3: CASSPGQGFTEAFF; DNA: TGTGCCAGCAGCCCGGGACAGGGATTCACTGAAGCTTTCTTT
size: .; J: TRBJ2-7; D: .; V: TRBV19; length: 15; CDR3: CASRKEGARTYEQYF; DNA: TGTGCCAGTAGGAAGGAGGGGGCCAGAACCTACGAGCAGTACTTC
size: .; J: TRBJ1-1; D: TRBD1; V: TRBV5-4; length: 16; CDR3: CASSAQLGQGAPEAFF; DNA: TGTGCCAGCAGCGCGCAACTCGGGCAGGGGGCTCCTGAAGCTTTCTTT
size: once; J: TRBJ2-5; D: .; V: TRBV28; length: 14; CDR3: CASSLGPGEETQYF; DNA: TGTGCCAGCAGTTTAGGGCCCGGCGAGGAGACCCAGTACTTC
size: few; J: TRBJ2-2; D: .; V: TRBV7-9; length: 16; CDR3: CASSVQRGLNTGELFF; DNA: TGTGCCAGCAGCGTCCAACGGGGACTGAACACCGGGGAGCTGTTTTTT